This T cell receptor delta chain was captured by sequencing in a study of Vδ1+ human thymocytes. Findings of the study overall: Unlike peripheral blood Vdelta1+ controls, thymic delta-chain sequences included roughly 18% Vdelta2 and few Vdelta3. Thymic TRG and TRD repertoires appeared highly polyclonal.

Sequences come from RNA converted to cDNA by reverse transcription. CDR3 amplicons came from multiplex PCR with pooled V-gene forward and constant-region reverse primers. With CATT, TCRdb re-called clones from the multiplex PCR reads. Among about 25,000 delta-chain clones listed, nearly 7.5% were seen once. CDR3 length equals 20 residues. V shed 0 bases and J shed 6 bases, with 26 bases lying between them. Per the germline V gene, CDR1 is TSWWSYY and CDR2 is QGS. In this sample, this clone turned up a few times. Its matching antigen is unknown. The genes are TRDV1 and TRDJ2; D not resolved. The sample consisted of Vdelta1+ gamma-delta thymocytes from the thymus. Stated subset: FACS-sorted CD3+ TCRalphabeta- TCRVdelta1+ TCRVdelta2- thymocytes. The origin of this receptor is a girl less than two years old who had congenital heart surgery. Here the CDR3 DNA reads TGTGCTCTTGGGGAACTGTCGGCGGCGGATCGGACCCCCATGGCAGCACAACTCTTCTTT. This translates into CALGELSAADRTPMAAQLFF.